These 31 T cell receptor beta chains originate from one sample sequenced in a study of cytomegalovirus exposure and HLA in healthy donors. PCR amplification relied on 60 Vbeta primers (plus 13 Jbeta primers). Clones were read by immunoSEQ multiplex PCR, and TCRdb kept only the in-frame ones, dropping some. The data contain 130,000 or so clones, around 79% of them seen just once; the ten biggest clones take up less than 2.5%. The sequencing input was PBMCs. Every receptor here comes from a woman aged 40 to 49 in good health and CMV-seropositive.

The V call is TRBV18, the J call TRBJ1-1; a possible D gene is TRBD1 (5 bases). This CDR3 region has 14 residues. V was shortened by 0 bases and J by 5 bases, with 10 bases between the two germline ends. From germline, CDR1 is KGHSH and CDR2 LQKENI. CDR3 DNA: TGTGCCAGCTCACCACCGATCGGGGGTACTGAAGCTTTCTTT. Protein sequence: CASSPPIGGTEAFF.

This clone was seen only once. The chain joins TRBV7-9 to TRBJ2-4, with D possibly being TRBD2 (5 bases). There are 14 residues in the CDR3. Between the trimmed V and J ends, which lost 0 bases and 5 bases, there was a span of 8 bases. Germline CDR1 SEHNR, CDR2 FQNEAQ (reference sequence). CDR3 region: CASSLASDQNIQYF. As DNA, the CDR3 is TGTGCCAGCAGCTTAGCTAGCGACCAAAACATTCAGTACTTC.

V usage is TRBV6-5 and J usage is TRBJ2-5; D may be TRBD2 (6 bases). The CDR3 consists of 16 residues. Trimming cost V 2 bases and J 5 bases, with 18 bases left between them. Germline V gives CDR1 MNHEY, CDR2 SVGAGI. DNA of the CDR3: TGTGCCAGCAGTTACAGGGACTTCTCGACCAGGGAGACCCAGTACTTC. Residues: CASSYRDFSTRETQYF.

V usage is TRBV5-1 and J usage is TRBJ2-1; D not resolved. Trimming took 0 bases from V and 8 from J, leaving 3 bases between them. The germline V gene has CDR1 SGHRS and CDR2 YFSETQ. The CDR3 runs 11 residues. The CDR3 here is CASSLADEQFF. The CDR3 coding sequence is TGCGCCAGCAGCTTGGCCGATGAGCAGTTCTTC.

V is TRBV2 and J is TRBJ2-7, with TRBD1 identical over 10 bases. V trimming: 4 bases; J trimming: 5 bases; junction bases outside the gene matches: 5. The CDR3 has 14 residues. Germline CDR1 is SNHLY and CDR2 is FYNNEI. The CDR3 loop reads CASSGGQGSHEQYF. The CDR3, as DNA: TGTGCCAGCAGTGGGGGACAGGGGTCCCACGAGCAGTACTTC.

The V and J genes are TRBV28 and TRBJ2-7; 8 bases match TRBD1. This CDR3 has 15 amino acids. After removal of 7 bases from V and 7 bases from J, the junction contained 15 bases not matched to a gene. The germline V gene encodes CDR1 MDHEN and CDR2 SYDVKM. The DNA of the CDR3 is TGTGCCAGCACTTTCCAATGGACAGGGAGGAAAGAGCAGTACTTC. Amino acids: CASTFQWTGRKEQYF.

This clone was counted a single time. This chain links TRBV10-3 with TRBJ2-1, with 9 positions matching TRBD2. V shed 2 bases and J 8 bases; nucleotides not matched to a gene: 10. The CDR3 extends over 16 amino acids. Germline CDR1 ENHRY, CDR2 SYGVKD. The DNA of the CDR3 is TGTGCCATCAGTGAGGGAGGGCGGGGGGGCCTAGATGAGCAGTTCTTC. It encodes CAISEGGRGGLDEQFF.

This chain joins TRBV7-2 and TRBJ2-2, with 8 nucleotides matching TRBD1. CDR3 length: 14 amino acids. Germline assignment: CDR1 SGHTA and CDR2 FQGNSA. J lost 6 bases, V lost 3 bases, and 3 bases had no gene match. CDR3 sequence: CASSFGQGAGELFF. The DNA of the CDR3 is TGTGCCAGCAGCTTTGGACAGGGCGCCGGGGAGCTGTTTTTT.

V usage is TRBV7-3 and J usage is TRBJ2-1, with 10 bases lining up with TRBD2. Trimming took 3 bases from V and 9 from J; bases not matched to a gene: 5. Germline CDR1 reads SGHTA; CDR2 reads FQGTGA. There are 14 residues in the CDR3. This CDR3 is CASSFSGGASEQFF. The CDR3 DNA sequence: TGTGCCAGCAGCTTCAGCGGGGGGGCCAGTGAGCAGTTCTTC.

In DNA, the CDR3 is TGTGCCAGCAGCTCCCCCCGCGACAGGGTTACAAATGAGCAGTTCTTC. Its translation: CASSSPRDRVTNEQFF. The V gene is TRBV7-2, the J gene TRBJ2-1; TRBD1 aligns across 7 bases. There are 16 residues in the CDR3. Germline CDR1 and CDR2: SGHTA and FQGNSA. V lost 4 bases and J lost 7; bases outside the gene matches: 13.

The V and J genes are TRBV14 and TRBJ1-4; a weak D match, TRBD1 (6 bases). The CDR3 is made up of 15 amino acids. Germline V gene sequence: CDR1 SGHDN, CDR2 FVKESK. V dropped 3 bases and J dropped 8 bases, with 16 bases sitting between them. CDR3 nucleotides: TGTGCCAGCAGCCAGGAGACAGGCATGTCCGAAAAACTGTTTTTT. Translated, it gives CASSQETGMSEKLFF.

The V and J genes are TRBV18 and TRBJ1-4, with 7 nucleotides matching TRBD1. This CDR3 region has 15 residues. CDR1 is KGHSH and CDR2 is LQKENI in the germline V gene. V was clipped by 1 base and J by 6 bases; unmatched bases: 5. The CDR3 sequence: CASSPQTGIYEKLFF. CDR3 nucleotides: TGTGCCAGCTCACCACAGACAGGGATATATGAAAAACTGTTTTTT.

The chain uses TRBV2 and TRBJ2-3; 16 bases are a match to TRBD2. V gave up 4 bases and J gave up 4 bases; unmatched junction bases: 5. Per the germline V gene, CDR1 is SNHLY and CDR2 is FYNNEI. The CDR3 extends over 17 amino acids. CDR3 sequence (DNA): TGTGCCAGCAGTGTGGGACTAGCGGGGGGGGGTCCAGATACGCAGTATTTT. Protein: CASSVGLAGGGPDTQYF.

This clone was seen a single time. The rearrangement uses TRBV15 and TRBJ2-5; 8 positions match TRBD2. V gave up 8 bases and J gave up 2 bases; unmatched junction bases: 10. This CDR3 is built from 15 residues. Germline loops: CDR1 LNHNV, CDR2 YYDKDF (reference sequence). The CDR3, as DNA: TGTGCCACCGGGTCGGGGGGGGTAACTCAAGAGACCCAGTACTTC. It specifies CATGSGGVTQETQYF.

The chain carries TRBV7-3 and TRBJ2-3; possibly TRBD1 for D (6 bases). Trimming cost V 4 bases and J 5 bases, with 13 bases left between them. Germline CDR1 is SGHTA and CDR2 is FQGTGA. The CDR3 length is 14 residues. CDR3 sequence (DNA): TGTGCCAGCAGCTCGAGACAGGATTTAGATACGCAGTATTTT. Amino acids: CASSSRQDLDTQYF.

The chain carries TRBV28 and TRBJ1-3; a possible D gene is TRBD1 (6 bases). CDR3 size: 15 residues. Germline V lookup: CDR1 MDHEN, CDR2 SYDVKM. V lost 6 bases, J lost 0 bases, and 12 bases lay in between. This chain's CDR3 is CASSPGTNSGNTIYF. The CDR3 DNA sequence: TGTGCCAGCAGCCCCGGGACAAACTCTGGAAACACCATATATTTT. Complete variable domain (other parts from reference TRBV28 and TRBJ1-3): DVKVTQSSRYLVKRTGEKVFLECVQDMDHENMFWYRQDPGLGLRLIYFSYDVKMKEKGDIPEGYSVSREKKERFSLILESASTNQTSMYLCASSPGTNSGNTIYFGEGSWLTVV.

The rearrangement joins TRBV28 to TRBJ1-1, with 9 bases identical to TRBD1. The junction had 6 bases not matched to a gene; V was cut back by 6 bases and J by 4 bases. This CDR3 has 14 residues. CDR1 MDHEN and CDR2 SYDVKM come from the germline V gene. CDR3 DNA: TGTGCCAGCAGGGGACAGGGACGGGTCACTGAAGCTTTCTTT. This translates into CASRGQGRVTEAFF.

The V and J genes are TRBV2 and TRBJ2-7; maybe TRBD2 (7 bases). CDR1 SNHLY and CDR2 FYNNEI come from the germline V gene. Trimming removed 8 bases at V and 3 bases at J, with 14 bases between. This CDR3 comprises 13 residues. This CDR3 is CASRRGGDYEQYF. CDR3 DNA: TGTGCCAGCCGTAGGGGGGGGGACTACGAGCAGTACTTC.

V gene TRBV5-4 combines with J gene TRBJ1-1; TRBD1 matches 9 bases. This CDR3 comprises 14 residues. Germline V lookup: CDR1 SGHNT, CDR2 YYREEE (reference sequence). V lost 3 bases, J lost 1 base, and 1 base stayed unmatched. The CDR3 DNA reads as TGTGCCAGCAGCTGGGACAGGGCGAACACTGAAGCTTTCTTT. Protein sequence: CASSWDRANTEAFF.

The genes are TRBV7-2 and TRBJ1-2; TRBD1 aligns across 7 bases. The CDR3 loop spans 15 amino acids. Germline assignment: CDR1 SGHTA and CDR2 FQGNSA. Trimming at V came to 4 bases and at J to 4 bases, leaving 9 bases not matched to a gene. In DNA form, the CDR3 reads TGTGCCAGCAGCTCCGGGACAGTCGATCCCTATGGCTACACCTTC. Amino acid sequence: CASSSGTVDPYGYTF.

The gene calls are TRBV18 and TRBJ2-2, with 9 bases identical to TRBD2. Germline lookup yields CDR1 KGHSH and CDR2 LQKENI. With 3 bases clipped from V and 0 bases from J, the junction kept 2 bases outside the gene matches. CDR3 size: 16 residues. The CDR3 sequence: CASSPSSGTNTGELFF. For the CDR3, the DNA is TGTGCCAGCTCACCGTCTAGCGGGACGAACACCGGGGAGCTGTTTTTT.

The CDR3 spells CASSRTSGTSTDTQYF. CDR3 DNA: TGTGCCAGCTCCCGGACTAGCGGAACTAGCACAGATACGCAGTATTTT. The chain uses TRBV18 and TRBJ2-3, with 10 bases lining up with TRBD2. The V segment lost 6 bases and the J segment 0 bases; nucleotides outside the gene matches: 6. The CDR3 contains 16 residues. The germline CDR1 and CDR2 sequences are KGHSH and LQKENI.

The rearrangement joins TRBV27 to TRBJ1-5; 8 positions match TRBD1. The germline V gene has CDR1 MNHEY and CDR2 SMNVEV (reference sequence). After removal of 0 bases from V and 5 bases from J, the junction contained 6 bases not matched to a gene. The CDR3 has 16 amino acids. The CDR3 region has the DNA TGTGCCAGCAGTTTATCGAGGACAGGGAGTGATCAGCCCCAGCATTTT. It yields the protein CASSLSRTGSDQPQHF.

V and J are TRBV7-2 and TRBJ1-2; no clear D gene. CDR1 and CDR2 from the germline V gene are SGHTA and FQGNSA. The CDR3 is made up of 12 amino acids. Trimming shortened V by 3 bases and J by 2 bases, and 4 bases separated the two germline ends. The chain's CDR3 is CASSFRNYGYTF. CDR3 bases: TGTGCCAGCAGCTTCAGAAACTATGGCTACACCTTC.

The rearrangement uses TRBV7-9 and TRBJ1-1; D ambiguous. Germline V CDR1 and CDR2: SEHNR, FQNEAQ (reference sequence). The CDR3 length is 14 residues. Trimming removed 4 bases at V and 1 base at J, with 10 bases between. CDR3 DNA sequence: TGTGCCAGCAGCTCGTGGGCCACGAACACTGAAGCTTTCTTT. Translating it yields CASSSWATNTEAFF.

This sequence joins TRBV27 and TRBJ2-7, with 12 bases aligning to TRBD2. CDR3 length: 15 residues. Germline CDR1 reads MNHEY; CDR2 reads SMNVEV (reference sequence). With 4 bases clipped from V and 5 bases from J, the junction kept 6 bases outside the gene matches. The CDR3 loop is CASSYRLAGAHEQYF. As DNA, the CDR3 is TGTGCCAGCAGTTACCGACTAGCGGGAGCCCACGAGCAGTACTTC.

The chain recombines TRBV9 with TRBJ1-2, with no clear D. Trimming took off 3 bases at V and 0 bases at J, with 3 bases between the two ends. CDR3 length: 12 residues. Germline CDR1 SGDLS, CDR2 YYNGEE. This CDR3 reads CASSDTNYGYTF. Written as DNA, the CDR3 is TGTGCCAGCAGCGACACTAACTATGGCTACACCTTC. Looking up the rest from reference TRBV9 and TRBJ1-2 gives the full variable domain: DSGVTQTPKHLITATGQRVTLRCSPRSGDLSVYWYQQSLDQGLQFLIQYYNGEERAKGNILERFSAQQFPDLHSELNLSSLELGDSALYFCASSDTNYGYTFGSGTRLTVV.

The DNA for the CDR3 is TGTGCCAGCAGCTTTTACGGGACTGGTGGGGCCAACGTCCTGACTTTC. Residues: CASSFYGTGGANVLTF. The chain uses TRBV5-4 and TRBJ2-6; TRBD2 might be the D (6 bases). Trimming stripped 2 bases from V and 3 bases from J, with 12 bases between. This CDR3 has 16 amino acids. CDR1 and CDR2 (germline): SGHNT, YYREEE (reference sequence).

This chain links TRBV10-3 with TRBJ1-5, with D possibly being TRBD1 (5 bases). Trimming took 5 bases from V and 0 from J, leaving 8 bases between them. This CDR3 has 14 residues. Germline CDR1 reads ENHRY; CDR2 reads SYGVKD. The DNA of the CDR3 is TGTGCCATCAGTTCGGACAATAGCAATCAGCCCCAGCATTTT. Protein product: CAISSDNSNQPQHF.

The V call is TRBV4-2, the J call TRBJ2-2; 9 bases are a match to TRBD1. The CDR3 is 15 residues long. Germline-derived CDR1 and CDR2 are LGHNA and YNFKEQ. The trim removed 1 base at V and 6 bases at J, leaving 3 bases unmatched. The CDR3 region is CASSQGTGESGELFF. In nucleotides, the CDR3 is TGTGCCAGCAGCCAAGGGACAGGGGAGTCCGGGGAGCTGTTTTTT.

This chain links TRBV2 with TRBJ1-5; 8 positions match TRBD1. The length of the CDR3 is 15 residues. CDR1 and CDR2 from the germline V gene are SNHLY and FYNNEI. J gave up 6 bases and V 6 bases, and 10 bases lay outside the gene matches. The DNA of the CDR3 is TGTGCCAGCAGAGGACAGGGAATATCGGGTCAGCCCCAGCATTTT. Its translation: CASRGQGISGQPQHF.